Listed here are 28 T cell receptor beta chains from one sample, sequenced in a study of T cells in Graves' hyperthyroidism and ophthalmopathy. RNA transcripts yielded amplified TCR beta CDR3 regions. The HTBI primer set served for first-round RT-PCR of the TCR CDR3. TCRdb passed the multiplex PCR reads through MiXCR, listing each CDR3 protein once. The sample has around 620,000 distinct CDR3 sequences; roughly 46% are singletons. The sample was peripheral blood or thyroid tissue (not recorded which). The receptors were sampled from an adult woman with Graves' disease, either hyperthyroidism or ophthalmopathy (not recorded which).

This rearrangement joins TRBV15 to TRBJ2-5, with 8 bases lining up with TRBD1. This CDR3 spans 13 amino acids. The V gene's germline CDR1 is LNHNV and CDR2 YYDKDF (reference sequence). The ends lost 5 bases at V and 11 bases at J; junction bases unmatched: 10. The CDR3 loop reads CATSPGQGVGQYF. The CDR3, as DNA: TGTGCCACCAGCCCCGGACAGGGTGTCGGGCAGTACTTC.

This clonotype occurred many times. A read error may produce the germline difference seen at one junction end. The chain recombines TRBV7-2 with TRBJ2-2, with D tentatively TRBD2 (5 bases). Germline CDR1 reads SGHTA; CDR2 reads FQGNSA. This CDR3 spans 15 amino acids. The CDR3 protein is CASSLASSNTGELFF. DNA for the CDR3: TGTGCCAGCAGTTTAGCGTCTTCGAACACCGGGGAGCTGTTTTTT.

Of note for this clonotype: This clone may be a read error of a much larger clone one base away. The chain carries TRBV7-9 and TRBJ2-7, with D possibly TRBD1 on 5 matching bases. This CDR3 comprises 15 residues. In germline, CDR1 is SEHNR, CDR2 FQNEAQ (reference sequence). V lost 2 bases and J 2 bases, leaving 13 bases between the germline ends. The CDR3 loop is CASSLTLGVPYEQYF. The CDR3 DNA reads as TGTGCCAGCAGCTTAACCCTAGGGGTTCCCTACGAGCAGTACTTC.

This clonotype was picked up one time. The conserved phenylalanine or tryptophan is not found at the CDR3 terminus, so this likely reflects a read error. The limits of the CDR3 on the DNA are not certain, so only TCRdb's listed CDR3 is given. The chain links TRBV20-1 to TRBJ1-3. The germline V gene encodes CDR1 DFQATT and CDR2 SNEGSKA (reference sequence). The CDR3 totals 11 residues, both ends included. The CDR3: CSAQGLAGTLS.

A word on this clonotype: A read error may account for a junction end that differs from germline. The chain carries TRBV10-3 and TRBJ2-5; D not resolved. CDR1 is ENHRY, CDR2 SYGVKD, per germline. The CDR3 loop spans 14 amino acids. The CDR3: CAISKGLSQEAQYF. CDR3 DNA sequence: TGTGCCATCAGTAAGGGTCTTTCCCAAGAGGCCCAGTACTTC.

J is TRBJ1-6 and V is TRBV10-3; D uncertain. The CDR3 runs to 14 residues. Trimming took 7 bases from V and 8 from J, leaving 15 bases between them. Germline values: CDR1 ENHRY, CDR2 SYGVKD. CDR3 in amino acids: CAIKVGGIDSPLHF. As DNA, the CDR3 is TGTGCCATCAAGGTGGGCGGGATTGATTCACCCCTCCACTTT.

This clonotype was observed a few times. This chain connects TRBV6-4 to TRBJ1-1; TRBD1 agrees at 7 bases. V was pared by 6 bases and J by 0 bases, with 7 bases of the junction left unmatched. This CDR3 region has 15 residues. The germline gives CDR1 MRHNA, CDR2 SNTAGT. CDR3 coding DNA: TGTGCCAGCAGGCCCCCGGGACAGATGAACACTGAAGCTTTCTTT. Translated: CASRPPGQMNTEAFF.

The table lists this clonotype with a few counts. The chain has TRBV5-4 and TRBJ2-6, with TRBD1 matching over 8 bases. The germline V gene has CDR1 SGHNT and CDR2 YYREEE (reference sequence). The CDR3 contains 19 residues. After removal of 4 bases from V and 0 bases from J, the junction contained 12 bases not matched to a gene. Here the CDR3 DNA reads TGTGCCAGCAGCCTAGCAGGGGGCCTGAGGAGCTCTGGGGCCAACGTCCTGACTTTC. It specifies CASSLAGGLRSSGANVLTF.

The chain combines TRBV29-1 with TRBJ2-7; unclear D gene. Germline V gives CDR1 SQVTM, CDR2 ANQGSEA. Deletions cut 4 bases from V and 1 base from J, with 8 bases between. The CDR3 spans 12 residues. CDR3 protein: CSVAWVSYEQYF. The CDR3 DNA is TGCAGCGTTGCTTGGGTTTCCTACGAGCAGTACTTC.

Regarding this clonotype: A much larger clonotype is one base distant, so this may be a read error. This rearrangement joins TRBV6-1 to TRBJ2-5; D is uncertain. CDR3 length: 13 amino acids. The V gene's germline CDR1 is MNHNS and CDR2 SASEGT. The V end was cut by 6 bases, the J end by 5 bases, with 13 bases between. The CDR3 DNA reads as TGTGCCAGCAGCCTCCAGCCCTGGGAGACCCAGTACTTC. Amino acids: CASSLQPWETQYF.

V usage is TRBV20-1 and J usage is TRBJ1-5, with D possibly matching TRBD1 (5 bases). CDR3 length equals 16 residues. Germline V CDR1 and CDR2: DFQATT, SNEGSKA (reference sequence). The V and J ends lost 5 bases and 11 bases respectively, with 28 bases between them. The DNA of the CDR3 is TGCAGTGCTTCCCGGGGGACTAGCGGGAGGATGGAGACCCAGCATTTT. Translating it yields CSASRGTSGRMETQHF.

The J gene is TRBJ1-6, the V gene TRBV15; 8 nucleotides align to TRBD1. Per germline, CDR1 LNHNV and CDR2 YYDKDF (reference sequence). The CDR3 runs 17 residues. J lost 18 bases, V lost 3 bases, and 22 bases had no gene match. CDR3 protein: CATSSSLRGLYNSSPHF. CDR3 DNA sequence: TGTGCCACCAGCAGCTCCCTCAGGGGGCTGTATAATTCATCCCCCCACTTT.

This clonotype was counted at least ten times. This chain joins TRBV2 and TRBJ2-7; a weak D match, TRBD1 (6 bases). Trimming took off 6 bases at V and 0 bases at J, with 21 bases between the two ends. This CDR3 has 17 residues. Germline V gene sequence: CDR1 SNHLY, CDR2 FYNNEI. CDR3 loop: CASSKYSGQRSSYEQYF. CDR3 in DNA: TGTGCCAGCAGCAAATATAGTGGACAGAGAAGCTCCTACGAGCAGTACTTC.

V usage is TRBV6-1 and J usage is TRBJ1-1; 9 positions agree with TRBD1. In germline, CDR1 is MNHNS, CDR2 SASEGT. This CDR3 spans 14 amino acids. Unmatched junction bases numbered 8, after V lost 5 bases and J lost 7 bases. The CDR3 region has the DNA TGTGCCAGCAGTTGGGACAGGGTCTATTATGAAGCTTTCTTT. Residues: CASSWDRVYYEAFF.

The chain links TRBV7-9 to TRBJ1-2; D is possibly TRBD1 (5 bases). The V end was cut by 5 bases, the J end by 4 bases, with 17 bases between. Germline values: CDR1 SEHNR, CDR2 FQNEAQ (reference sequence). The CDR3 is 15 amino acids. The CDR3 is CASSRRVGETYGYTF. DNA of the CDR3: TGTGCCAGCAGCCGCCGCGTGGGGGAAACCTATGGCTACACCTTC.

This clonotype has a count of ten or more. The V and J genes are TRBV28 and TRBJ1-2, with 7 positions matching TRBD1. Trimming at V came to 6 bases and at J to 5 bases, leaving 12 bases not matched to a gene. This CDR3 comprises 15 residues. The germline V gene has CDR1 MDHEN and CDR2 SYDVKM. CDR3 protein: CASSFGARRGYGYTF. The CDR3 nucleotides read TGTGCCAGCAGCTTCGGAGCGCGCAGGGGGTATGGCTACACCTTC.

The chain uses TRBV5-1 and TRBJ1-2, with D possibly being TRBD1 (6 bases). V lost 2 bases to trimming and J lost 6 bases, with 14 bases between them. CDR3 length equals 14 residues. Germline V lookup: CDR1 SGHRS, CDR2 YFSETQ. Written as DNA, the CDR3 is TGCGCCAGCAGCTTCGGGGGGCAATACGATGGCTACACCTTC. It codes for CASSFGGQYDGYTF.

A single count supports this clonotype. V is TRBV5-1 and J is TRBJ2-1; no definite D call. CDR3 size: 14 residues. Trimming took off 3 bases at V and 0 bases at J, with 7 bases between the two ends. Looked up from germline, CDR1 is SGHRS and CDR2 is YFSETQ. The DNA for the CDR3 is TGCGCCAGCAGCTCGCAGAGCTCCTACAATGAGCAGTTCTTC. Its translation: CASSSQSSYNEQFF.

The rearrangement links TRBV2 to TRBJ2-5, with D perhaps matching TRBD1 (6 bases). The germline V and J ends were trimmed by 2 bases and 7 bases, with 14 bases remaining between them. Germline lookup yields CDR1 SNHLY and CDR2 FYNNEI. There are 14 residues in the CDR3. CDR3 protein: CASSEQGPQGTQYF. CDR3 DNA sequence: TGTGCCAGCAGTGAACAGGGGCCTCAGGGGACCCAGTACTTC.

The chain employs TRBV7-8 and TRBJ1-3; a weak D match, TRBD1 (5 bases). V lost 5 bases, J lost 0 bases, and 11 bases lay in between. This CDR3 region has 15 residues. Germline CDR1 and CDR2: SGHVS and FQNEAQ. Here the CDR3 DNA reads TGTGCCAGCAGCCGGGGCTCGGACTCTGGAAACACCATATATTTT. It is translated as CASSRGSDSGNTIYF.

This clonotype occurred a few times. CDR3 DNA: TGCAGCGTTGGCTCCGGCACCGTCACCTACGAGCAGTACTTC. Amino acid sequence: CSVGSGTVTYEQYF. The chain links TRBV29-1 to TRBJ2-7; no firm D call. Germline values: CDR1 SQVTM, CDR2 ANQGSEA. The V and J ends lost 4 bases and 2 bases respectively, with 15 bases between them. The CDR3 has 14 amino acids.

The V gene is TRBV11-2, the J gene TRBJ2-2, with 8 nucleotides matching TRBD2. This CDR3 has 18 residues. V trimming: 5 bases; J trimming: 4 bases; junction bases outside the gene matches: 15. Germline V CDR1 and CDR2: SGHAT, FQNNGV. The CDR3 DNA reads TGTGCCAGCAGCGGGTGGGGACCGTGGACTAGCCGCACCGGGGAGCTGTTTTTT. Encoded protein: CASSGWGPWTSRTGELFF.

The chain is built from TRBV29-1 and TRBJ1-1; D gene unclear. This CDR3 has 13 amino acids. Germline CDR1 is SQVTM and CDR2 is ANQGSEA. With 4 bases removed from V and 2 bases from J, the gap between germline ends came to 11 bases. The CDR3 reads CSVGIGINTEAFF. The CDR3 coding sequence is TGCAGCGTTGGAATAGGGATTAACACTGAAGCTTTCTTT.

This clonotype was detected a few times. CDR3 nucleotide sequence: TGTGCCAGCAGCGACATCGGAGCGGCACAAGAGACCCAGTACTTC. Encoded protein: CASSDIGAAQETQYF. The gene calls are TRBV28 and TRBJ2-5, with a possible D match to TRBD2 (5 bases). Germline loops: CDR1 MDHEN, CDR2 SYDVKM. The CDR3 is 15 amino acids. V dropped 6 bases and J dropped 2 bases, with 16 bases sitting between them.

V gene TRBV12-3 or TRBV12-4 combines with J gene TRBJ1-4, with 7 positions matching TRBD1. The V segment lost 6 bases and the J segment 6 bases; nucleotides outside the gene matches: 7. The CDR3 consists of 14 residues. The DNA for the CDR3 is TGTGCCAGCAGCCCGACAGGGAGATATGAAAAACTGTTTTTT. Translation gives CASSPTGRYEKLFF.

This clonotype was observed many times. The chain links TRBV5-1 to TRBJ2-5; unclear D gene. The germline CDR1 and CDR2 sequences are SGHRS and YFSETQ. The CDR3 runs 15 residues. The V end was cut by 4 bases, the J end by 2 bases, with 15 bases between. For the CDR3, the DNA is TGCGCCAGCAGCGGCGACGGTGAAACACAAGAGACCCAGTACTTC. This codes for CASSGDGETQETQYF.

This clonotype came up once. The rearrangement joins TRBV12-3 or TRBV12-4 to TRBJ1-5, with D tentatively TRBD1 (6 bases). The length of the CDR3 is 13 residues. V lost 3 bases and J 9 bases, leaving 12 bases between the germline ends. CDR3 DNA sequence: TGTGCCAGCAGTTTCACAGGGCTGCCGCCCCAGCATTTT. It translates to CASSFTGLPPQHF.

Only a few counts were recorded for this clonotype. The V call is TRBV7-9, the J call TRBJ1-2; TRBD1 matches at 7 bases. The CDR3 has 15 residues. V shed 5 bases, J shed 2 bases, and the junction held 8 bases outside the gene matches. From germline, CDR1 is SEHNR and CDR2 FQNEAQ (reference sequence). The CDR3 coding sequence is TGTGCCAGCAGCGGCGGGGACAGCATCAACTATGGCTACACCTTC. Its protein product is CASSGGDSINYGYTF.